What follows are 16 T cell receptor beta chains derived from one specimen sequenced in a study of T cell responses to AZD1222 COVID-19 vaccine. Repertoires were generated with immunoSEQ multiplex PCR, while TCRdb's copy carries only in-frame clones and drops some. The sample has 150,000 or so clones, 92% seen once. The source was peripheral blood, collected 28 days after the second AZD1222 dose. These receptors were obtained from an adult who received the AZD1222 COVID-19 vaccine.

CDR3 sequence: CAISESKGAGQPQHF. CDR3 nucleotides: TGTGCCATCAGTGAGTCGAAAGGTGCGGGTCAGCCCCAGCATTTT. V gene TRBV10-3 combines with J gene TRBJ1-5; D not resolved. This CDR3 region has 15 residues. Trimming stripped 0 bases from V and 6 bases from J, with 12 bases between. CDR1 ENHRY and CDR2 SYGVKD come from the germline V gene.

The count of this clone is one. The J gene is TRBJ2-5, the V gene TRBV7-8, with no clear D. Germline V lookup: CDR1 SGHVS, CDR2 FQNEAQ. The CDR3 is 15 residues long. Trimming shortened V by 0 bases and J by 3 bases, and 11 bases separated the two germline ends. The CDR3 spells CASSLATVPKETQYF. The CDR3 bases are TGTGCCAGCAGCTTAGCTACAGTCCCGAAAGAGACCCAGTACTTC. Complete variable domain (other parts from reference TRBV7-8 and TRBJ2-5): GAGVSQSPRYKVAKRGQDVALRCDPISGHVSLFWYQQALGQGPEFLTYFQNEAQLDKSGLPSDRFFAERPEGSVSTLKIQRTQQEDSAVYLCASSLATVPKETQYFGPGTRLLVL.

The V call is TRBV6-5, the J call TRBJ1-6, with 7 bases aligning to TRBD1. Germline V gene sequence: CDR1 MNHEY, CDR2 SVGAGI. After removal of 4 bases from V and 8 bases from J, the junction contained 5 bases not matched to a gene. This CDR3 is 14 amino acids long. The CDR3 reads CASSSPGQYSPLHF. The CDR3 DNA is TGTGCCAGCAGTTCCCCGGGACAGTATTCACCCCTCCACTTT.

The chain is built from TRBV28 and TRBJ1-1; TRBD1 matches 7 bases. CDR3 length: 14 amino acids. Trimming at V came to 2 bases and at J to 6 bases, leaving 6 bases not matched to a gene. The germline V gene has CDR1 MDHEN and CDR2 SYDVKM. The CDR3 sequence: CASSLGGQRAEAFF. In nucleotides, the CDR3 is TGTGCCAGCAGTTTAGGGGGACAGAGGGCTGAAGCTTTCTTT.

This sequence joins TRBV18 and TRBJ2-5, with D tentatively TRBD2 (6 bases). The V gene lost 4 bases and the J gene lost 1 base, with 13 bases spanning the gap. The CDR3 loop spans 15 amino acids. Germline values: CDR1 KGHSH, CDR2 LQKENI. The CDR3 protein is CASSHFRESQETQYF. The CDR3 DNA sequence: TGTGCCAGCTCACACTTCCGGGAGAGCCAAGAGACCCAGTACTTC.

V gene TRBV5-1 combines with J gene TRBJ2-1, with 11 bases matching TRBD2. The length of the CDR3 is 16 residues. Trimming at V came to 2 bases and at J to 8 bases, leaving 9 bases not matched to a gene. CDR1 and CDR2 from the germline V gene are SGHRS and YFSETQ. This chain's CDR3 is CASSFKTSGSVDEQFF. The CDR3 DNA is TGCGCCAGCAGCTTTAAAACTAGCGGGAGTGTCGATGAGCAGTTCTTC.

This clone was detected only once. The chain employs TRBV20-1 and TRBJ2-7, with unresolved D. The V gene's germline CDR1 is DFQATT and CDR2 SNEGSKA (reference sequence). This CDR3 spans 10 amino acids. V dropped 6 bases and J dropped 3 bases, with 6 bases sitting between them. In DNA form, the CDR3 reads TGCAGTGCATTAGACTACGAGCAGTACTTC. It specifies CSALDYEQYF.

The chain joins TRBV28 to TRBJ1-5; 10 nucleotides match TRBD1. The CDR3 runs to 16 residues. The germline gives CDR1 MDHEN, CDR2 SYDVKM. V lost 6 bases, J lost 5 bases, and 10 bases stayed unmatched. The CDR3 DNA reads TGTGCCAGCAGAAATCCGGGACAGGGGCTGTATCAGCCCCAGCATTTT. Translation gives CASRNPGQGLYQPQHF.

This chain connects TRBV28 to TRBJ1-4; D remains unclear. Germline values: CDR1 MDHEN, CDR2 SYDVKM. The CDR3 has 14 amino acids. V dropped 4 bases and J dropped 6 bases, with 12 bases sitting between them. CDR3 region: CASSSSDGHEKLFF. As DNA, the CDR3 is TGTGCCAGCAGTTCGTCAGACGGCCATGAAAAACTGTTTTTT.

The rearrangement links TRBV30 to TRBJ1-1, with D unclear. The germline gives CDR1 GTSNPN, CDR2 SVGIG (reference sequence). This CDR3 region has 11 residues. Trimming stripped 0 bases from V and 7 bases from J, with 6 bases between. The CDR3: CAWSVVSEAFF. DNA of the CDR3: TGTGCCTGGAGTGTAGTCAGTGAAGCTTTCTTT.

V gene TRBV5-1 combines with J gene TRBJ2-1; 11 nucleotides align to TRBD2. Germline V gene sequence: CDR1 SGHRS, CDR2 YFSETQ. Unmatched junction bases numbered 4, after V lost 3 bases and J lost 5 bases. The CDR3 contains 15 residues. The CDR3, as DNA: TGCGCCAGCAGCTCACTAGCGGGAGTAGACAATGAGCAGTTCTTC. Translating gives CASSSLAGVDNEQFF. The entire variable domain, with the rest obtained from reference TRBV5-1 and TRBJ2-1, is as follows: KAGVTQTPRYLIKTRGQQVTLSCSPISGHRSVSWYQQTPGQGLQFLFEYFSETQRNKGNFPGRFSGRQFSNSRSEMNVSTLELGDSALYLCASSSLAGVDNEQFFGPGTRLTVL.

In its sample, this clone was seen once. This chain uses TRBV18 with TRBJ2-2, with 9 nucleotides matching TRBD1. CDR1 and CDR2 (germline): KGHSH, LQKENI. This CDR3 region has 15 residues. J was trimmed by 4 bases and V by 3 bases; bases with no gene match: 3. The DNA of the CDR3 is TGTGCCAGCTCACCGGGACAGGGAGGCACCGGGGAGCTGTTTTTT. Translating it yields CASSPGQGGTGELFF.

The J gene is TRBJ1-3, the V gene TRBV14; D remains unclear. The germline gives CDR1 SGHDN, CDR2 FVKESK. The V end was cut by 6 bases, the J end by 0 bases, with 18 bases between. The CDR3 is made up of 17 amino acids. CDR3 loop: CASSHLPPGSSGNTIYF. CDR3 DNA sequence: TGTGCCAGCAGTCATCTCCCCCCAGGATCCTCTGGAAACACCATATATTTT.

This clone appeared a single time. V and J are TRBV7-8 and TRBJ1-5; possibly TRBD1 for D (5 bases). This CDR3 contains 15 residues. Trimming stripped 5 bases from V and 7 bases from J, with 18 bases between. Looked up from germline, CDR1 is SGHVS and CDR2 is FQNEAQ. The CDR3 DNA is TGTGCCAGCAGCCTCATCTCAGGGATCGGCCAGCCCCAGCATTTT. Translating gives CASSLISGIGQPQHF.

CDR3 loop: CATLRGGEGTDTQYF. DNA of the CDR3: TGTGCCACCCTAAGGGGAGGGGAAGGCACAGATACGCAGTATTTT. The genes are TRBV2 and TRBJ2-3, with 7 bases aligning to TRBD2. V was clipped by 10 bases and J by 1 base; unmatched bases: 11. The CDR3 extends over 15 amino acids. Germline CDR1 and CDR2: SNHLY and FYNNEI. The variable domain in full, completed from reference TRBV2 and TRBJ2-3, reads EPEVTQTPSHQVTQMGQEVILRCVPISNHLYFYWYRQILGQKVEFLVSFYNNEISEKSEIFDDQFSVERPDGSNFTLKIRSTKLEDSAMYFCATLRGGEGTDTQYFGPGTRLTVL.

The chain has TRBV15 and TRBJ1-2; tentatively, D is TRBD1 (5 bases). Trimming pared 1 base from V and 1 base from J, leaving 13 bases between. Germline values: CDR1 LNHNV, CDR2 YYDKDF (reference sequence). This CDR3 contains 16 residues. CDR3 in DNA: TGTGCCACCAGCAGAGCCACAAGACAGCGTAACTATGGCTACACCTTC. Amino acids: CATSRATRQRNYGYTF. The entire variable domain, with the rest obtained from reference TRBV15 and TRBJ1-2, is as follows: DAMVIQNPRYQVTQFGKPVTLSCSQTLNHNVMYWYQQKSSQAPKLLFHYYDKDFNNEADTPDNFQSRRPNTSFCFLDIRSPGLGDTAMYLCATSRATRQRNYGYTFGSGTRLTVV.